The TCR beta chain described here comes from a study of blood T cell repertoires in COVID-19. Study-wide background: Spain, Italy and the United States supplied samples that represented acute and convalescent COVID-19. Sources were T cells, B-cell-depleted T cells, or PBMCs; the material itself was cDNA or gDNA.

The protocol was immunoSEQ multiplex PCR, while the TCRdb copy is restricted to in-frame clones and leaves out a portion. The repertoire holds about 240,000 clones, with over 75% as singletons. The CDR3 spans 15 residues. Unmatched junction bases numbered 7, after V lost 4 bases and J lost 4 bases. Germline loops: CDR1 LNHDA, CDR2 SQIVND (reference sequence). The chain combines TRBV19 with TRBJ2-1; TRBD2 agrees at 7 bases. Sequencing was performed on peripheral blood. The TCR originated in a woman aged 25-40 years with acute or convalescent COVID-19. CDR3 sequence (DNA): TGTGCCAGTAGTACCAAAGCGGGACGATACAATGAGCAGTTCTTC. This codes for CASSTKAGRYNEQFF.